This TCR beta chain was identified during a study of response to subunit inactivated influenza vaccine. V lost 3 bases, J lost 4 bases, and 22 bases lay in between. Germline V CDR1 and CDR2: SGHDT, YYEEEE. The CDR3 is 17 residues long. TCRdb processed the RT-PCR reads anew with MiXCR; each CDR3 protein has one entry. Here the sample spans fewer than 550,000 distinct CDR3 sequences, about 25% being singletons. J is TRBJ2-5 and V is TRBV5-6; D is possibly TRBD1 or TRBD2 (7 bases each). The clonotype comes from a man aged 45-60 years who received an inactivated influenza vaccine. The input for sequencing was CD4+ T cells sorted from PBMCs, taken more than 4 days after vaccination. CDR3 residues: CASSSPGGRGRGETQYF. DNA for the CDR3: TGTGCCAGCAGCTCCCCGGGGGGTAGGGGGCGAGGAGAGACCCAGTACTTC. Full variable domain (outside the CDR3, taken from reference TRBV5-6 and TRBJ2-5): DAGVTQSPTHLIKTRGQQVTLRCSPKSGHDTVSWYQQALGQGPQFIFQYYEEEERQRGNFPDRFSGHQFPNYSSELNVNALLLGDSALYLCASSSPGGRGRGETQYFGPGTRLLVL.